These T cell receptor beta chains were read from a single sample in a study of cytomegalovirus exposure and HLA in healthy donors. Only in-frame clones appear in the TCRdb table, and some are missing; sequencing was by immunoSEQ multiplex PCR. Its table lists roughly 60,000 clones. Sequenced: PBMCs. Source of these receptors: a woman younger than 30 in good health and CMV-seronegative. Both conserved end residues are part of each CDR3. The order of the fields is J gene, D gene, V gene, CDR3 protein, CDR3 DNA. D genes are given only for firm matches.

J gene: TRBJ2-1
D gene: TRBD2
V gene: TRBV7-3
CDR3 protein: CASSLTSGVYNEQFF
CDR3 DNA: TGTGCCAGCAGCTTGACTAGCGGGGTATACAATGAGCAGTTCTTC

J gene: TRBJ1-4
D gene: NA
V gene: TRBV18
CDR3 protein: CASSSSATNEKLFF
CDR3 DNA: TGTGCCAGCTCATCGTCTGCAACTAATGAAAAACTGTTTTTT

J gene: TRBJ2-5
D gene: TRBD2
V gene: TRBV5-1
CDR3 protein: CASSPPSGLETQYF
CDR3 DNA: TGCGCCAGCAGCCCGCCTAGCGGGTTGGAGACCCAGTACTTC

J gene: TRBJ2-7
D gene: NA
V gene: TRBV28
CDR3 protein: CASRDNSYEQYF
CDR3 DNA: TGTGCCAGCAGGGACAACTCCTACGAGCAGTACTTC

J gene: TRBJ2-7
D gene: NA
V gene: TRBV28
CDR3 protein: CASSFSLPYEQYF
CDR3 DNA: TGTGCCAGCAGTTTTAGTCTCCCCTACGAGCAGTACTTC

J gene: TRBJ2-3
D gene: TRBD2
V gene: TRBV10-2
CDR3 protein: CASRRLAGGPDTQYF
CDR3 DNA: TGCGCCAGCAGGAGACTAGCGGGAGGGCCAGATACGCAGTATTTT

J gene: TRBJ2-5
D gene: TRBD1
V gene: TRBV9
CDR3 protein: CASSVTGTGGVETQYF
CDR3 DNA: TGTGCCAGCAGCGTAACAGGGACAGGGGGGGTAGAGACCCAGTACTTC

J gene: TRBJ1-3
D gene: NA
V gene: TRBV5-6
CDR3 protein: CASSLGMARSSGNTIYF
CDR3 DNA: TGTGCCAGCAGCTTGGGAATGGCCCGCAGCTCTGGAAACACCATATATTTT

J gene: TRBJ1-6
D gene: NA
V gene: TRBV6-6
CDR3 protein: CASSYDSSPLHF
CDR3 DNA: TGTGCCAGCAGTTACGACTCCTCACCCCTCCACTTT

J gene: TRBJ1-3
D gene: NA
V gene: TRBV5-1
CDR3 protein: CASSLDGGVPGNTIYF
CDR3 DNA: TGCGCCAGCAGCTTGGATGGCGGGGTCCCTGGAAACACCATATATTTT

J gene: TRBJ1-2
D gene: TRBD1
V gene: TRBV30
CDR3 protein: CAWIPGTGVLFHYGYTF
CDR3 DNA: TGTGCCTGGATTCCCGGGACAGGGGTTCTGTTCCACTATGGCTACACCTTC

J gene: TRBJ2-3
D gene: TRBD1
V gene: TRBV2
CDR3 protein: CASDRDRGSDTQYF
CDR3 DNA: TGTGCCAGCGACCGGGACAGGGGGTCAGATACGCAGTATTTT

J gene: TRBJ1-5
D gene: NA
V gene: TRBV19
CDR3 protein: CASSILQDNQPQHF
CDR3 DNA: TGTGCCAGTAGTATCCTACAGGACAATCAGCCCCAGCATTTT

J gene: TRBJ2-3
D gene: NA
V gene: TRBV28
CDR3 protein: CAWSGRDTQYF
CDR3 DNA: TGTGCCTGGTCTGGGAGAGATACGCAGTATTTT

J gene: TRBJ1-2
D gene: NA
V gene: TRBV27
CDR3 protein: CASSLRTTQNYGYTF
CDR3 DNA: TGTGCCAGCAGTTTAAGGACAACCCAGAACTATGGCTACACCTTC

J gene: TRBJ1-4
D gene: TRBD1
V gene: TRBV19
CDR3 protein: CASRDDRGDNEKLFF
CDR3 DNA: TGTGCCAGTAGGGACGACAGGGGTGATAATGAAAAACTGTTTTTT

J gene: TRBJ2-7
D gene: NA
V gene: TRBV9
CDR3 protein: CASSVGPQYEQYF
CDR3 DNA: TGTGCCAGCAGCGTAGGCCCCCAGTACGAGCAGTACTTC

J gene: TRBJ2-4
D gene: TRBD1
V gene: TRBV4-1
CDR3 protein: CASSPRQGARGLAKNIQYF
CDR3 DNA: TGCGCCAGCAGCCCACGACAGGGGGCGAGGGGATTAGCCAAAAACATTCAGTACTTC

J gene: TRBJ2-1
D gene: NA
V gene: TRBV5-1
CDR3 protein: CASSLQWSSDNEQFF
CDR3 DNA: TGCGCCAGCAGCTTGCAGTGGAGCTCCGACAATGAGCAGTTCTTC

J gene: TRBJ2-1
D gene: NA
V gene: TRBV29-1
CDR3 protein: CSAGAREVYNEQFF
CDR3 DNA: TGCAGCGCTGGGGCTAGGGAGGTGTACAATGAGCAGTTCTTC

J gene: TRBJ2-7
D gene: NA
V gene: TRBV6-6
CDR3 protein: CASSRTEGEQYF
CDR3 DNA: TGTGCCAGCAGTAGGACTGAGGGCGAGCAGTACTTC

J gene: TRBJ1-5
D gene: NA
V gene: TRBV4-2
CDR3 protein: CASSQEGASNQPQHF
CDR3 DNA: TGTGCCAGCAGCCAAGAGGGGGCTAGCAATCAGCCCCAGCATTTT

J gene: TRBJ1-4
D gene: TRBD1
V gene: TRBV19
CDR3 protein: CASSIYRGGNEKLFF
CDR3 DNA: TGTGCCAGTAGTATTTACAGGGGGGGAAACGAAAAACTGTTTTTT

J gene: TRBJ2-7
D gene: TRBD1
V gene: TRBV29-1
CDR3 protein: CSSRDSAYEQYF
CDR3 DNA: TGCAGCAGCAGGGACAGCGCCTACGAGCAGTACTTC

J gene: TRBJ1-2
D gene: TRBD1
V gene: TRBV7-9
CDR3 protein: CASSLVGQGVLGGYTF
CDR3 DNA: TGTGCCAGCAGCTTAGTGGGACAGGGGGTCCTGGGCGGCTACACCTTC

J gene: TRBJ2-1
D gene: TRBD2
V gene: TRBV6-1
CDR3 protein: CASSVASGTYNEQFF
CDR3 DNA: TGTGCCAGCAGTGTGGCTAGCGGAACCTACAATGAGCAGTTCTTC

J gene: TRBJ2-7
D gene: NA
V gene: TRBV4-1
CDR3 protein: CASSQNRDGGSEQYF
CDR3 DNA: TGCGCCAGCAGCCAAAATCGGGACGGGGGTTCCGAGCAGTACTTC

J gene: TRBJ1-1
D gene: NA
V gene: TRBV19
CDR3 protein: CASSLQTGVNTEAFF
CDR3 DNA: TGTGCCAGTAGTTTGCAGACAGGAGTGAACACTGAAGCTTTCTTT

J gene: TRBJ1-1
D gene: NA
V gene: TRBV18
CDR3 protein: CASAPGGARVLTEAFF
CDR3 DNA: TGTGCCAGCGCACCGGGGGGGGCTCGGGTCCTCACTGAAGCTTTCTTT